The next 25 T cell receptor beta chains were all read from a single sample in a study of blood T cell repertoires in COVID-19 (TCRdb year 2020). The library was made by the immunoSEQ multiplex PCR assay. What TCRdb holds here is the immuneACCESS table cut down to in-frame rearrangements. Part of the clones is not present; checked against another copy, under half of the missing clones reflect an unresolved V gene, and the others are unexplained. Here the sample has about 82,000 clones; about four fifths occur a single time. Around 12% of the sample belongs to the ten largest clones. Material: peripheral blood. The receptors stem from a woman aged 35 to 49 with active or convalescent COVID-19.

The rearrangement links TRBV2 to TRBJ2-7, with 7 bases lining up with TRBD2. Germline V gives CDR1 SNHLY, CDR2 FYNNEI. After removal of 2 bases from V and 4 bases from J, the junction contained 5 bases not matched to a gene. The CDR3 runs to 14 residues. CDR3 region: CASSETGGMYEQYF. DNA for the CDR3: TGTGCCAGCAGTGAAACGGGGGGTATGTACGAGCAGTACTTC.

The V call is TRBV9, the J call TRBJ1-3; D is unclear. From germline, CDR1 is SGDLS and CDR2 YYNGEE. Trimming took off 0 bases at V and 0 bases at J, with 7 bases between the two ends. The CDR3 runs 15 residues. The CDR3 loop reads CASSVGGSSGNTIYF. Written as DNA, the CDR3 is TGTGCCAGCAGCGTAGGTGGTAGCTCTGGAAACACCATATATTTT.

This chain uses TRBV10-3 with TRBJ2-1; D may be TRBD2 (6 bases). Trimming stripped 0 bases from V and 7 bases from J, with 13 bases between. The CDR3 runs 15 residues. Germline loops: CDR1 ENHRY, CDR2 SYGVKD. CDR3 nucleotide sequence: TGTGCCATCAGTGAGTCGACTAAGGCGGGAAATGAGCAGTTCTTC. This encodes CAISESTKAGNEQFF.

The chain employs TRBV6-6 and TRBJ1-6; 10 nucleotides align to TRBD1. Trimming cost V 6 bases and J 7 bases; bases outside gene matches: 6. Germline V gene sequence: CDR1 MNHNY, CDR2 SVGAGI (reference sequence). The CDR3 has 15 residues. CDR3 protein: CASRDRGWKNSPLHF. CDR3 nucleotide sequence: TGTGCCAGCAGGGACAGGGGGTGGAAAAATTCACCCCTCCACTTT.

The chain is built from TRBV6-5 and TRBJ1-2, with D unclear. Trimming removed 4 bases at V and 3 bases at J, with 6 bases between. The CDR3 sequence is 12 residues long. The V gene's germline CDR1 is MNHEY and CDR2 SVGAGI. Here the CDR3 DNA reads TGTGCCAGCAGTTCCCGGTACTATGGCTACACCTTC. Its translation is CASSSRYYGYTF.

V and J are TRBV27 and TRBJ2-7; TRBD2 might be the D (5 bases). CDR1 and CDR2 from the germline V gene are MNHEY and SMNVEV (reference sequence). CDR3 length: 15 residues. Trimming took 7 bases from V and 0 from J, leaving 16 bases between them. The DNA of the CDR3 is TGTGCCAGCACCCTATCTGGACTTCTCTCCTACGAGCAGTACTTC. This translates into CASTLSGLLSYEQYF.

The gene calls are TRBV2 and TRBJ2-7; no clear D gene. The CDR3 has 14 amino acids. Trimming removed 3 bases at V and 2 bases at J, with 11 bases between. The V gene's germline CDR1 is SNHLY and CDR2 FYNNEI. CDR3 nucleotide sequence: TGTGCCAGCAGTGACGGTAATCCTCCCTACGAGCAGTACTTC. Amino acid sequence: CASSDGNPPYEQYF.

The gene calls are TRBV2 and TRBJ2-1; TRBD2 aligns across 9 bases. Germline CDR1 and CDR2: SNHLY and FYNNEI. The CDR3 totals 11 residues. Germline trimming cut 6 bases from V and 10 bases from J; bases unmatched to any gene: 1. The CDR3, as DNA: TGTGCCAGCAGCGGACTAGCGGAGCAGTTCTTC. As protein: CASSGLAEQFF.

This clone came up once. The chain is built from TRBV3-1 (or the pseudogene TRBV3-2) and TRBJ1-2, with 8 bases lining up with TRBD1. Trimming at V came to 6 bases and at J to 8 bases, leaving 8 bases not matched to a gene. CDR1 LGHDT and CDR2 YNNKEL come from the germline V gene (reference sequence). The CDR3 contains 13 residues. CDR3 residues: CASRRQGAEGYTF. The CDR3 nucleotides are TGTGCCAGCAGGCGCCAGGGGGCGGAGGGCTACACCTTC.

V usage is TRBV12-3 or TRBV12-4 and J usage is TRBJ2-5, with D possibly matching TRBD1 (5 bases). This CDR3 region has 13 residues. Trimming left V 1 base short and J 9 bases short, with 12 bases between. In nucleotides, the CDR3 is TGTGCCAGCAGTTTAGATTTGGACACGGCCCAGTACTTC. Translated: CASSLDLDTAQYF.

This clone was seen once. DNA of the CDR3: TGTGCCAGTACTGGACTAGCAGAAGAGACCCAGTACTTC. It specifies CASTGLAEETQYF. The chain joins TRBV2 to TRBJ2-5, with 8 bases matching TRBD2. Germline V gene lookup returns CDR1 SNHLY and CDR2 FYNNEI. The V and J ends lost 9 bases and 3 bases, in that order; junction bases with no gene match: 6. CDR3 length equals 13 residues.

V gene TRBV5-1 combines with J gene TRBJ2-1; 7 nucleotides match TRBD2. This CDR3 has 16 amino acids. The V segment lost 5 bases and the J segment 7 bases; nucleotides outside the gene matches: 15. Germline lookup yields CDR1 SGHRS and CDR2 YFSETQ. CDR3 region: CASSSKAGILHNEQFF. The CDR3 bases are TGCGCCAGCAGTTCTAAAGCGGGGATCTTACATAATGAGCAGTTCTTC.

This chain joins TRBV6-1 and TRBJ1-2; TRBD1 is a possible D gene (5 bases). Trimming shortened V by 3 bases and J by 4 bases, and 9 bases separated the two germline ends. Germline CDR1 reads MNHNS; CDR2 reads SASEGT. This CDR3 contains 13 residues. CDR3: CASSDPTVYGYTF. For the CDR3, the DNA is TGTGCCAGCAGTGACCCGACAGTCTATGGCTACACCTTC.

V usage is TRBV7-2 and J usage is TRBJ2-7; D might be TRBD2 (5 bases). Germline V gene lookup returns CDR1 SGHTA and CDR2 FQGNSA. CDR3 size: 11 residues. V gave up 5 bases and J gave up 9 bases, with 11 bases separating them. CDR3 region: CASSPAGVQYF. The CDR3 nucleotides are TGTGCCAGCAGCCCCGCCGGGGTGCAGTACTTC. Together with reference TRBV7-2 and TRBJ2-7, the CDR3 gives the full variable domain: GAGVSQSPSNKVTEKGKDVELRCDPISGHTALYWYRQSLGQGLEFLIYFQGNSAPDKSGLPSDRFSAERTGGSVSTLTIQRTQQEDSAVYLCASSPAGVQYFGPGTRLTVT.

The CDR3 spells CASSRDLSYNEQFF. CDR3 in DNA: TGTGCCAGCAGTCGGGACTTATCCTACAATGAGCAGTTCTTC. The V gene is TRBV6-5, the J gene TRBJ2-1, with D tentatively TRBD2 (6 bases). Trimming removed 5 bases at V and 1 base at J, with 9 bases between. Germline V lookup: CDR1 MNHEY, CDR2 SVGAGI. The CDR3 contains 14 residues.

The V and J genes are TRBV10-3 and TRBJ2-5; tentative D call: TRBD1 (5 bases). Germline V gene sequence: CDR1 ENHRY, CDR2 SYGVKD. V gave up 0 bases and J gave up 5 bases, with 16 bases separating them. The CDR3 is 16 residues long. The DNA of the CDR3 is TGTGCCATCAGTGAGTCGTTGGCAGGGCTGGGGGAGACCCAGTACTTC. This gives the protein CAISESLAGLGETQYF.

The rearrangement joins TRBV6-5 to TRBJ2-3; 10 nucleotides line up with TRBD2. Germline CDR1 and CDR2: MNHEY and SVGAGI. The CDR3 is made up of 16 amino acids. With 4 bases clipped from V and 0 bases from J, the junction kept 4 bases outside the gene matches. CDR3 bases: TGTGCCAGCAGTTGGACTAGCGGAGGAAGCACAGATACGCAGTATTTT. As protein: CASSWTSGGSTDTQYF.

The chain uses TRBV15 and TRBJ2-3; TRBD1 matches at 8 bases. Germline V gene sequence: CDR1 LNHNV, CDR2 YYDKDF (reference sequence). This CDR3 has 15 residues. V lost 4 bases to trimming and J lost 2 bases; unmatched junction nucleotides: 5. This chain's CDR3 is CATSTRQGTTDTQYF. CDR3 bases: TGTGCCACCAGCACCAGACAGGGGACCACAGATACGCAGTATTTT.

CDR3 nucleotides: TGTGCCAGCAGCTCACAGGGGGGGAATGAGCAGTTCTTC. Protein: CASSSQGGNEQFF. The V call is TRBV11-3, the J call TRBJ2-1, with D possibly being TRBD1 (8 bases). V lost 4 bases and J 7 bases, leaving 11 bases between the germline ends. This CDR3 is built from 13 residues. Germline CDR1 reads SGHNT; CDR2 reads YENEEA.

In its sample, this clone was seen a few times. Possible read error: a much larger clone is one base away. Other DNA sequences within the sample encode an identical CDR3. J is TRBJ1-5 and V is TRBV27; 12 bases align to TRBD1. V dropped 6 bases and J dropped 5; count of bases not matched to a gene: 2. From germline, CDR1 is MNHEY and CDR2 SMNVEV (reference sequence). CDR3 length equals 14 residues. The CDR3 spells CASSGTGGYQPQHF. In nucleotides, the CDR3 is TGTGCCAGCAGCGGGACAGGGGGCTATCAGCCCCAGCATTTT.

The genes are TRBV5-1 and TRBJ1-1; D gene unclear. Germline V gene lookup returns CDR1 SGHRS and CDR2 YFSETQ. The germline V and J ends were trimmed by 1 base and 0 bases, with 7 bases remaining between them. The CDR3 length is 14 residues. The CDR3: CASSLTVLNTEAFF. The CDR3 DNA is TGCGCCAGCAGCTTGACAGTTTTGAACACTGAAGCTTTCTTT.

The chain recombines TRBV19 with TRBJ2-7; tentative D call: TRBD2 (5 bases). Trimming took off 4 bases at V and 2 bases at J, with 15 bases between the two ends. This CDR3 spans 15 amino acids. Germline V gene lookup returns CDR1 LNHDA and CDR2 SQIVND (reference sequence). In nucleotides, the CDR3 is TGTGCCAGTAGTAGCGGGCACCTGGAGGCCTACGAGCAGTACTTC. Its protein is CASSSGHLEAYEQYF.

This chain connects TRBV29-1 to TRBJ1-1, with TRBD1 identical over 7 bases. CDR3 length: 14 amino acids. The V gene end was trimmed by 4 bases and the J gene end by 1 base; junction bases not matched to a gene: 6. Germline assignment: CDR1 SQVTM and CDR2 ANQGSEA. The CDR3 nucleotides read TGCAGCGTTGGGGTAGGGGGCGCGAACACTGAAGCTTTCTTT. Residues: CSVGVGGANTEAFF.

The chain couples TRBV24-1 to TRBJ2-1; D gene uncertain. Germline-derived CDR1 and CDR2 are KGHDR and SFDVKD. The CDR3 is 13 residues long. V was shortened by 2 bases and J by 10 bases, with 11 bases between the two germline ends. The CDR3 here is CATSDSLVREQFF. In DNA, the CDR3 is TGTGCCACCAGTGATTCCCTAGTTCGCGAGCAGTTCTTC.

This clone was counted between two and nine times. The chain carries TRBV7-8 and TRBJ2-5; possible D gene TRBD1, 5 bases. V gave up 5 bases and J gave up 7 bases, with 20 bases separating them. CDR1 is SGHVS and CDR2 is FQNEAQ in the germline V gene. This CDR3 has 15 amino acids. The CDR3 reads CASSPTTGSTGTQYF. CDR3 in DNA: TGTGCCAGCAGCCCGACAACAGGCTCCACGGGGACCCAGTACTTC.